This is a list of T cell receptor beta chains from one sample in a study of breast tumors, draining lymph nodes, adjacent tissues. TCRdb processed the multiplex PCR reads anew with MiXCR; each CDR3 protein has one entry. The sample includes 150,000 to 200,000 distinct CDR3 sequences, roughly 30% of them seen just once. The sample was axillary lymph node tissue. These receptors all come from a female donor with breast cancer. Some clones in this sample may be carry-over from other donors' samples. Both conserved end residues are part of each CDR3. A D gene is named only where the DNA matches it firmly. The size field is filled for only some rows; it gives once, few, many or a size class.

J gene | clone size | D gene | V gene | CDR3 protein | CDR3 DNA
TRBJ2-7 | NA | NA | TRBV5-6 | CASSSSLSEQYF | TGTGCCAGCAGCTCCAGCCTCTCCGAGCAGTACTTC
TRBJ2-5 | few | NA | TRBV7-2 | CASSTTGRETQYF | TGTGCCAGCAGCACAACGGGCAGGGAGACCCAGTACTTC
TRBJ2-1 | many | NA | TRBV14 | CASSQSQSPSYNEQFF | TGTGCCAGCAGCCAATCCCAGTCCCCCTCCTACAATGAGCAGTTCTTC
TRBJ1-4 | NA | TRBD1 | TRBV6-4 | CATETGTDNEKLFF | TGTGCCACCGAGACCGGGACAGACAATGAAAAACTGTTTTTT
TRBJ2-3 | many | NA | TRBV2 | CASSSRGYTDTQYF | TGTGCCAGCAGCAGCCGGGGCTATACAGATACGCAGTATTTT
TRBJ2-5 | many | NA | TRBV2 | CAQSARNKETQYF | TGTGCCCAATCCGCCCGAAACAAGGAGACCCAGTACTTC
TRBJ1-2 | many | NA | TRBV7-2 | CASSLTPGALYHGYTF | TGTGCCAGCAGCCTAACGCCCGGGGCCCTATATCATGGCTACACCTTC
TRBJ2-3 | many | NA | TRBV6-6 | CASSPRTPRNGADTQYF | TGTGCCAGCAGTCCGAGGACACCTCGAAACGGGGCAGATACGCAGTATTTT
TRBJ1-6 | many | NA | TRBV7-9 | CASSLIEGSNSPLHF | TGTGCCAGCAGCTTAATTGAGGGATCGAATTCACCCCTCCACTTT
TRBJ1-3 | NA | TRBD1 | TRBV3-1 | CASRPFGQGAGNTIYF | TGTGCCAGCAGACCTTTCGGACAGGGGGCAGGAAACACCATATATTTT
TRBJ1-6 | NA | TRBD1 | TRBV11-3 | CASSLAETGGHSPLHF | TGTGCCAGCAGCTTAGCCGAGACAGGGGGACATTCACCCCTCCACTTT
TRBJ2-7 | few | TRBD2 | TRBV7-2 | CASSSPGLATYEQHF | TGTGCCAGCAGCTCCCCGGGACTAGCGACCTACGAGCAGCACTTC
TRBJ2-1 | many | NA | TRBV11-2 | CASGIGYHNEQFF | TGTGCCAGCGGCATAGGATACCACAATGAGCAGTTCTTC
TRBJ1-5 | many | NA | TRBV7-2 | CASSSRLSNQPQHF | TGTGCCAGCAGCTCCAGGTTATCGAATCAGCCCCAGCATTTT
TRBJ2-5 | NA | TRBD2 | TRBV7-7 | CASSLISRGGETQHF | TGTGCTAGCAGCTTAATTTCGAGGGGAGGGGAGACCCAGCACTTC
TRBJ2-5 | many | NA | TRBV11-2 | CASSPSRGSGQETQYF | TGTGCCAGCAGCCCTTCGCGTGGTAGCGGACAAGAGACCCAGTACTTC
TRBJ2-5 | many | NA | TRBV24-1 | CATSDGRFMKTQYF | TGTGCCACCAGTGATGGTAGATTCATGAAGACCCAGTACTTC
TRBJ1-2 | many | NA | TRBV7-2 | CASSLVAGVYGYTF | TGTGCCAGCAGCTTAGTGGCAGGGGTCTATGGCTACACCTTC
TRBJ2-2 | many | NA | TRBV9 | CASSPRVRVETGELFF | TGTGCCAGCAGCCCGCGGGTCAGGGTGGAAACCGGGGAGCTGTTTTTT
TRBJ1-4 | NA | NA | TRBV20-1 | CSARPGLAGLEKLFF | TGCAGTGCTAGACCGGGACTAGCGGGGTTAGAAAAACTGTTTTTT
TRBJ2-5 | many | NA | TRBV11-3 | CASSLGVRVTETQYF | TGTGCCAGCAGCTTAGGTGTGAGGGTTACAGAGACCCAGTACTTC
TRBJ2-5 | once | NA | TRBV2 | CASSEWRTVIQETQYF | TGTGCCAGCAGTGAATGGAGGACAGTCATCCAAGAGACCCAGTACTTC
TRBJ1-2 | many | NA | TRBV18 | CASSPQDWARSYTF | TGTGCCAGCTCACCACAGGACTGGGCGCGGAGCTACACCTTC
TRBJ2-7 | many | TRBD1 | TRBV20-1 | CSATPPTGSTYEQYF | TGCAGTGCCACCCCCCCGACAGGGTCGACCTACGAGCAGTACTTC
TRBJ1-2 | NA | TRBD1 | TRBV13 | CASRGEPPTGGFLDYGYTF | TGTGCCAGCCGAGGAGAGCCGCCGACAGGGGGGTTTTTGGACTATGGCTACACCTTC